This TCR beta chain is from a study of blood T cell repertoires in COVID-19. Study details: T cells, B-cell-depleted T cells, or PBMCs supplied cDNA or gDNA.

The V and J ends lost 4 bases and 5 bases, in that order; junction bases with no gene match: 14. The CDR3 has 18 residues. Germline V lookup: CDR1 LGHDT, CDR2 YNNKEL (reference sequence). In the original analysis: Amplification from reference gene primers served as the basis for estimated nucleated cell counts. Data came from immunoSEQ multiplex PCR; TCRdb stores just in-frame clones and leaves some out. The V and J calls and clone size come from that table; D and trimming were worked out from the DNA. In the table there are under 200,000 clones, over 70% of which are singletons. Sequences were obtained from peripheral blood. The receptor's source is a man between 60 and 75 years old with active or convalescent COVID-19. This chain links TRBV3-1 (or the pseudogene TRBV3-2) with TRBJ2-5, with TRBD2 identical over 12 bases. The CDR3 loop reads CASSRSILAGGFLETQYF. The CDR3 nucleotides read TGTGCCAGCAGCCGCTCAATACTAGCGGGAGGCTTCCTGGAGACCCAGTACTTC.